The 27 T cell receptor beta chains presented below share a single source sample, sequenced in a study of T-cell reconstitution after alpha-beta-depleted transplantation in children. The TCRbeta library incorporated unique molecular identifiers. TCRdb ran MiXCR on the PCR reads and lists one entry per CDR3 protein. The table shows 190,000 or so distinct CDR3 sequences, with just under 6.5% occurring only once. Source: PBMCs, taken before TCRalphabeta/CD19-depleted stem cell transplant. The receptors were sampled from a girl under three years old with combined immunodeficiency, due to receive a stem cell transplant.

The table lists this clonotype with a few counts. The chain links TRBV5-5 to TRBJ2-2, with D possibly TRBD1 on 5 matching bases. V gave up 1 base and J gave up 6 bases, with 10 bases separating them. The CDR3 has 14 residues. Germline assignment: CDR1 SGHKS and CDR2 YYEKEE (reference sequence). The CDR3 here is CASSLWQGPGELFF. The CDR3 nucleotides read TGTGCCAGCAGCTTGTGGCAGGGTCCCGGGGAGCTGTTTTTT.

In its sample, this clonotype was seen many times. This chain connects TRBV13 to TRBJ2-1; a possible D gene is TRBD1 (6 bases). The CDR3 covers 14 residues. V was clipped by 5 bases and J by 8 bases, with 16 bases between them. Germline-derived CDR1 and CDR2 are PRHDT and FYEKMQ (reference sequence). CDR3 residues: CASSLPEQGDEQFF. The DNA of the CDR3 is TGTGCCAGCAGCCTACCGGAACAGGGTGATGAGCAGTTCTTC.

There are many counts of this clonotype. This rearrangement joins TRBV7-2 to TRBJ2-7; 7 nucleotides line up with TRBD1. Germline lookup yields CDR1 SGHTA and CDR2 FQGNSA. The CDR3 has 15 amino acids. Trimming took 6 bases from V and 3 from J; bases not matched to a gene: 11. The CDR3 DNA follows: TGTGCCAGCAGTACGAACCCGGGACAGAGCTACGAGCAGTACTTC. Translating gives CASSTNPGQSYEQYF.

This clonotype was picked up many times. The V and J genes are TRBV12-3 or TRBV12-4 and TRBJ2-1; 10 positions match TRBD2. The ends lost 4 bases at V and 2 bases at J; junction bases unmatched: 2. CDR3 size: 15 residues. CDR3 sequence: CASSSSGGAYNEQFF. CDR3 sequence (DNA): TGTGCCAGCAGTTCAAGCGGGGGGGCCTACAATGAGCAGTTCTTC.

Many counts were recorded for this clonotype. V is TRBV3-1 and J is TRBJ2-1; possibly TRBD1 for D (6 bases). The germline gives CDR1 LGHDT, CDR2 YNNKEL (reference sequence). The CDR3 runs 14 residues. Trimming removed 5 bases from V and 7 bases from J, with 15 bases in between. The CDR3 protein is CASSSTQQGNEQFF. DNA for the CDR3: TGTGCCAGCAGCTCAACCCAACAGGGTAATGAGCAGTTCTTC.

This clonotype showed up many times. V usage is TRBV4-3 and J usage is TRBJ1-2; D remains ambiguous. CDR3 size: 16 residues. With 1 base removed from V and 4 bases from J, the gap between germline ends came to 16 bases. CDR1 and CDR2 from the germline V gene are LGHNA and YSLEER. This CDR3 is CASSQGRAAEVYGYTF. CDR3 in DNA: TGCGCCAGCAGCCAAGGGCGGGCAGCGGAAGTCTATGGCTACACCTTC.

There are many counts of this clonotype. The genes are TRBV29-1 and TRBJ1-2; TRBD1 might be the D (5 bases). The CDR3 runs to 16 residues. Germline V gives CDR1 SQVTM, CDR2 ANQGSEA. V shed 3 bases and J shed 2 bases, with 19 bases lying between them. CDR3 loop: CSVEYWALKGNYGYTF. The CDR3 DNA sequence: TGCAGCGTTGAGTATTGGGCTTTGAAGGGGAACTATGGCTACACCTTC.

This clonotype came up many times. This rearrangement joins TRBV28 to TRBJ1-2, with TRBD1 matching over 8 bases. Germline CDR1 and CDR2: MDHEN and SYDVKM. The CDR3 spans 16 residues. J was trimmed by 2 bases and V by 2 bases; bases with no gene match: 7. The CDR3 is CASSLVRGQGNYGYTF. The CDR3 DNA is TGTGCCAGCAGTTTAGTAAGAGGACAGGGAAACTATGGCTACACCTTC.

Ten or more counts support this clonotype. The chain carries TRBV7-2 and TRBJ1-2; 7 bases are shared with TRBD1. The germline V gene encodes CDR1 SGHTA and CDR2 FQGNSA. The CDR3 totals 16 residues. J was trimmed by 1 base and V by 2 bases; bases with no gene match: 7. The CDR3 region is CASSLSPGQLNYGYTF. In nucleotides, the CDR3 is TGTGCCAGCAGCTTAAGCCCGGGACAGCTTAACTATGGCTACACCTTC.

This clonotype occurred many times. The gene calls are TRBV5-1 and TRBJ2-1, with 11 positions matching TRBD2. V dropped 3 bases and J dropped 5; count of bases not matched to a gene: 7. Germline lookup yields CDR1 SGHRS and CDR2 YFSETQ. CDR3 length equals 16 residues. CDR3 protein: CASSSPGTSGDNEQFF. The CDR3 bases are TGCGCCAGCAGCTCGCCCGGGACTAGCGGTGACAATGAGCAGTTCTTC.

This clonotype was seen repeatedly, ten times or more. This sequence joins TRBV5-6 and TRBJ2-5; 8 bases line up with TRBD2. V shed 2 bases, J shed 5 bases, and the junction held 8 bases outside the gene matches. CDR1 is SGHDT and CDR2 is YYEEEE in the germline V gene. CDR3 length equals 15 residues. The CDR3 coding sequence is TGTGCCAGCAGCTTTTTGCGGGAGGAGTCGGAGACCCAGTACTTC. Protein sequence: CASSFLREESETQYF.

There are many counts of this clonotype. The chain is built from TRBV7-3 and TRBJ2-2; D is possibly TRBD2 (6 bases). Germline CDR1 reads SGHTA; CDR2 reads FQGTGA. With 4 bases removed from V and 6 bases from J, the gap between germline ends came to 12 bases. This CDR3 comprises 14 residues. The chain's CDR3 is CASSSGREAGELFF. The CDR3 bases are TGTGCCAGCAGCTCTGGCAGGGAGGCCGGGGAGCTGTTTTTT.

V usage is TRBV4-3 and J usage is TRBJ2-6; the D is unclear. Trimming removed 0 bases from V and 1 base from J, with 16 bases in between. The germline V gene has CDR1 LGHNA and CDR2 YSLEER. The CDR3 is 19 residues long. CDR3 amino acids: CASSQDLSSIGSGANVLTF. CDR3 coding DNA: TGCGCCAGCAGCCAAGATCTTTCCTCGATAGGGTCTGGGGCCAACGTCCTGACTTTC.

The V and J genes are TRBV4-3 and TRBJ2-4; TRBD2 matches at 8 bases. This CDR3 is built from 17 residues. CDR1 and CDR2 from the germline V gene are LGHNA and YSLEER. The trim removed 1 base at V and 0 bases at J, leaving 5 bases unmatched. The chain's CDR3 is CASSQGLAGLAKNIQYF. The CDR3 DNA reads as TGCGCCAGCAGCCAAGGTCTAGCGGGCCTAGCCAAAAACATTCAGTACTTC.

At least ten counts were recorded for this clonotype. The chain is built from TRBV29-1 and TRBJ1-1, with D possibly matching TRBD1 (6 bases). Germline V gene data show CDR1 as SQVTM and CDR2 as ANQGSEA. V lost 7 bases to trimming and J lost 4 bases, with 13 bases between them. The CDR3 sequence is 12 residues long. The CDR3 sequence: CSGQGRVTEAFF. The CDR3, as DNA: TGCAGCGGGCAGGGGCGGGTCACTGAAGCTTTCTTT. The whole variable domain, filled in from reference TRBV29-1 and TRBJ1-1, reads SAVISQKPSRDICQRGTSLTIQCQVDSQVTMMFWYRQQPGQSLTLIATANQGSEATYESGFVIDKFPISRPNLTFSTLTVSNMSPEDSSIYLCSGQGRVTEAFFGQGTRLTVV.

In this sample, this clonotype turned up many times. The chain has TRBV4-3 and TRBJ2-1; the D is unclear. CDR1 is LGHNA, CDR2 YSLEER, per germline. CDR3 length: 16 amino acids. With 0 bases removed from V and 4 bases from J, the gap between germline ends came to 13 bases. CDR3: CASSQEPDHQYNEQFF. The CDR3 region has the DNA TGCGCCAGCAGCCAAGAACCAGACCACCAGTACAATGAGCAGTTCTTC.

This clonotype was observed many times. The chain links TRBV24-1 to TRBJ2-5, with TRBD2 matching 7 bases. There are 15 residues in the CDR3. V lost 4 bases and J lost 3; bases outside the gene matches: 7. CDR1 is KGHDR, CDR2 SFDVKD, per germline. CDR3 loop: CATSDQGLGEETQYF. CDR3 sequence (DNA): TGTGCCACCAGTGACCAAGGACTAGGCGAAGAGACCCAGTACTTC.

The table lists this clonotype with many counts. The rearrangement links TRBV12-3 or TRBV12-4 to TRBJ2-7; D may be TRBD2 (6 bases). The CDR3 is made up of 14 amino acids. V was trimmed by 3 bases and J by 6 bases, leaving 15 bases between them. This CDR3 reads CASSFSLAAREQYF. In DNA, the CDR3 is TGTGCCAGCAGTTTCTCACTAGCAGCCCGCGAGCAGTACTTC.

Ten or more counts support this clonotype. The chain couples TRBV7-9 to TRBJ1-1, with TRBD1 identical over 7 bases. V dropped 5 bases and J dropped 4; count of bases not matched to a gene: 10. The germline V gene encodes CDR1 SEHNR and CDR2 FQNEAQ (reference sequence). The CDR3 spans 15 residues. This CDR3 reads CASSPEGGAGTEAFF. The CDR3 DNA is TGTGCCAGCAGCCCCGAAGGGGGCGCGGGCACTGAAGCTTTCTTT.

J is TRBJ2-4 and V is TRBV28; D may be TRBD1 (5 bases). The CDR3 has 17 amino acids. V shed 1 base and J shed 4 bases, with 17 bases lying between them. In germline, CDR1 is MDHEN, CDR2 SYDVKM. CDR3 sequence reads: CASSLFRKGDSKNIQYF. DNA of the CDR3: TGTGCCAGCAGTTTATTCAGGAAAGGGGATTCTAAAAACATTCAGTACTTC.

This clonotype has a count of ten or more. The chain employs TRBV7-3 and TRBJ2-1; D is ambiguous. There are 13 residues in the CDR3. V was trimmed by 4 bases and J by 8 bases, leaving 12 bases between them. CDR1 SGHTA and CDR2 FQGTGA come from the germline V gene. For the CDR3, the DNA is TGTGCCAGCAGCTGGGCCCCTCTTGATGAGCAGTTCTTC. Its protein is CASSWAPLDEQFF.

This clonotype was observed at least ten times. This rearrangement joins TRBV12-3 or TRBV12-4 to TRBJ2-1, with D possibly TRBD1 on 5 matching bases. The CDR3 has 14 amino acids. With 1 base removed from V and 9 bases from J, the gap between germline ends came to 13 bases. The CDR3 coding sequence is TGTGCCAGCAGTTTAGGATTGGCTAGGGGTGAGCAGTTCTTC. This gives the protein CASSLGLARGEQFF.

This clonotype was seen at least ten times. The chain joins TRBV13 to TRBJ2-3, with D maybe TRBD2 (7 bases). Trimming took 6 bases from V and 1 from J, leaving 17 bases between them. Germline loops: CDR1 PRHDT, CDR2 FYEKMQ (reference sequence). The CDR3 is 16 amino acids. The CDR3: CASRPYGGAGTDTQYF. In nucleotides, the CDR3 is TGTGCCAGCAGGCCTTATGGGGGGGCCGGCACAGATACGCAGTATTTT.

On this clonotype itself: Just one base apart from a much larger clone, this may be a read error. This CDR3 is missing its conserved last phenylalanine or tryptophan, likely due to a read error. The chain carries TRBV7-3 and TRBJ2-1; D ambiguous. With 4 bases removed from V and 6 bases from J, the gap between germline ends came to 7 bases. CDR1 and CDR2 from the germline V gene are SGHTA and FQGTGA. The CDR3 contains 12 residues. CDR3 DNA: TGTGCCAGCAGCTCTCTTTCCAATGAGCAGTTCTAC. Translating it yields CASSSLSNEQFY.

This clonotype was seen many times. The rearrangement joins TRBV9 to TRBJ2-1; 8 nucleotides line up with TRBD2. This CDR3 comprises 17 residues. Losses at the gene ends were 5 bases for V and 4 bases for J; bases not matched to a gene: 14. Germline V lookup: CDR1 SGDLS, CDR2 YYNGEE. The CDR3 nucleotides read TGTGCCAGCAGTTTAACAAACGGGGGACTAGGTTACAATGAGCAGTTCTTC. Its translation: CASSLTNGGLGYNEQFF.

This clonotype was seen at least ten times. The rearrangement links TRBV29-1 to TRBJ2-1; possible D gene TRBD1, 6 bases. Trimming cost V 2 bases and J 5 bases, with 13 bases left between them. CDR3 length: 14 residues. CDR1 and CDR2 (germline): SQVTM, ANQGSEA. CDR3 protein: CSVELGRGNNEQFF. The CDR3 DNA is TGCAGCGTTGAACTTGGCAGGGGTAACAATGAGCAGTTCTTC.

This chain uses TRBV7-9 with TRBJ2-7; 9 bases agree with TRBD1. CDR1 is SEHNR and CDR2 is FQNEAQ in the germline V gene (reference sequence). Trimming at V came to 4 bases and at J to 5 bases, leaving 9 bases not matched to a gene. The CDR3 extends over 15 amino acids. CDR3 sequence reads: CASSSPGQGFHEQYF. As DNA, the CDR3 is TGTGCCAGCAGCTCTCCGGGACAGGGTTTCCACGAGCAGTACTTC.